This T cell receptor beta chain was documented in a study of T cell changes during pregnancy in multiple sclerosis. The protocol was immunoSEQ multiplex PCR, while the TCRdb copy is restricted to in-frame clones and leaves out a portion. The data contain fewer than 45,000 clones, about 92% of them singletons. CDR3 length equals 15 residues. Losses at the gene ends were 4 bases for V and 0 bases for J; bases not matched to a gene: 4. Germline V gene sequence: CDR1 SGHRS, CDR2 YFSETQ. The chain recombines TRBV5-1 with TRBJ2-1; TRBD2 agrees at 7 bases. This TCR came from a female donor in good health, enrolled as a control in a pregnancy study. Sequencing used peripheral blood, obtained in the third trimester of pregnancy. The CDR3 is CASSDGGTSYNEQFF. The DNA of the CDR3 is TGCGCCAGCAGCGACGGGGGGACCTCCTACAATGAGCAGTTCTTC.